This T cell receptor (beta chain) appears in the sequencing data of a study of PD-1 blockade in classical Hodgkin lymphoma. Study-wide results and limits: Complete responders had baseline diversity similar to newly diagnosed patients. Newly diagnosed patients had baseline TCR diversity that was reportedly lower than that of healthy donors.

Time point denoted: cycle 4 day 1 (C4D1), after 6 weeks of nivolumab. All patients experienced relapse after autologous stem cell transplantation, and brentuximab vedotin exposure was variable. Reported best responses ranged across complete response, partial response or progressive disease. This clone was found a few times. The antigen is undetermined. In germline, CDR1 is LGHNA, CDR2 YNFKEQ. The CDR3 contains 15 residues. The germline V and J ends were trimmed by 0 bases and 1 base, with 7 bases remaining between them. Clones were read by immunoSEQ multiplex PCR, and TCRdb kept only the in-frame ones, dropping some. The sample contains 25,000 to 35,000 clones, around 80% of which appear only once.

The V and J genes are TRBV4-2 and TRBJ1-3; the D is unclear. This specimen consisted of peripheral blood mononuclear cells (PBMCs), obtained before the fourth cycle of nivolumab. This receptor was identified in a human donor with classical Hodgkin lymphoma. CDR3 residues: CASSQDWGSGNTIYF. DNA for the CDR3: TGTGCCAGCAGCCAAGATTGGGGATCTGGAAACACCATATATTTT.